The clone carrying this T cell receptor beta chain was seen at least ten times. This entry comes from a study of T cell repertoires in cytomegalovirus infection. From the reads, TCRdb called clonotypes with MiXCR, one entry per CDR3 protein. Of 400,000 to 550,000 distinct CDR3 sequences in the sample, 11% were seen once. Between the trimmed V and J ends, which lost 5 bases and 0 bases, there was a span of 13 bases. This CDR3 contains 15 residues. CDR1 is SGHTA, CDR2 FQGNSA, per germline. Specimen: PBMCs. The sequence was obtained from a human donor in good health (CMV status not recorded). Some clones in this sample may be carry-over from other donors' samples. The V gene is TRBV7-2, the J gene TRBJ1-1; D may be TRBD1 (5 bases). DNA of the CDR3: TGTGCCAGCAGCCAGGGTGGGTACATGAACACTGAAGCTTTCTTT. The encoded protein is CASSQGGYMNTEAFF.